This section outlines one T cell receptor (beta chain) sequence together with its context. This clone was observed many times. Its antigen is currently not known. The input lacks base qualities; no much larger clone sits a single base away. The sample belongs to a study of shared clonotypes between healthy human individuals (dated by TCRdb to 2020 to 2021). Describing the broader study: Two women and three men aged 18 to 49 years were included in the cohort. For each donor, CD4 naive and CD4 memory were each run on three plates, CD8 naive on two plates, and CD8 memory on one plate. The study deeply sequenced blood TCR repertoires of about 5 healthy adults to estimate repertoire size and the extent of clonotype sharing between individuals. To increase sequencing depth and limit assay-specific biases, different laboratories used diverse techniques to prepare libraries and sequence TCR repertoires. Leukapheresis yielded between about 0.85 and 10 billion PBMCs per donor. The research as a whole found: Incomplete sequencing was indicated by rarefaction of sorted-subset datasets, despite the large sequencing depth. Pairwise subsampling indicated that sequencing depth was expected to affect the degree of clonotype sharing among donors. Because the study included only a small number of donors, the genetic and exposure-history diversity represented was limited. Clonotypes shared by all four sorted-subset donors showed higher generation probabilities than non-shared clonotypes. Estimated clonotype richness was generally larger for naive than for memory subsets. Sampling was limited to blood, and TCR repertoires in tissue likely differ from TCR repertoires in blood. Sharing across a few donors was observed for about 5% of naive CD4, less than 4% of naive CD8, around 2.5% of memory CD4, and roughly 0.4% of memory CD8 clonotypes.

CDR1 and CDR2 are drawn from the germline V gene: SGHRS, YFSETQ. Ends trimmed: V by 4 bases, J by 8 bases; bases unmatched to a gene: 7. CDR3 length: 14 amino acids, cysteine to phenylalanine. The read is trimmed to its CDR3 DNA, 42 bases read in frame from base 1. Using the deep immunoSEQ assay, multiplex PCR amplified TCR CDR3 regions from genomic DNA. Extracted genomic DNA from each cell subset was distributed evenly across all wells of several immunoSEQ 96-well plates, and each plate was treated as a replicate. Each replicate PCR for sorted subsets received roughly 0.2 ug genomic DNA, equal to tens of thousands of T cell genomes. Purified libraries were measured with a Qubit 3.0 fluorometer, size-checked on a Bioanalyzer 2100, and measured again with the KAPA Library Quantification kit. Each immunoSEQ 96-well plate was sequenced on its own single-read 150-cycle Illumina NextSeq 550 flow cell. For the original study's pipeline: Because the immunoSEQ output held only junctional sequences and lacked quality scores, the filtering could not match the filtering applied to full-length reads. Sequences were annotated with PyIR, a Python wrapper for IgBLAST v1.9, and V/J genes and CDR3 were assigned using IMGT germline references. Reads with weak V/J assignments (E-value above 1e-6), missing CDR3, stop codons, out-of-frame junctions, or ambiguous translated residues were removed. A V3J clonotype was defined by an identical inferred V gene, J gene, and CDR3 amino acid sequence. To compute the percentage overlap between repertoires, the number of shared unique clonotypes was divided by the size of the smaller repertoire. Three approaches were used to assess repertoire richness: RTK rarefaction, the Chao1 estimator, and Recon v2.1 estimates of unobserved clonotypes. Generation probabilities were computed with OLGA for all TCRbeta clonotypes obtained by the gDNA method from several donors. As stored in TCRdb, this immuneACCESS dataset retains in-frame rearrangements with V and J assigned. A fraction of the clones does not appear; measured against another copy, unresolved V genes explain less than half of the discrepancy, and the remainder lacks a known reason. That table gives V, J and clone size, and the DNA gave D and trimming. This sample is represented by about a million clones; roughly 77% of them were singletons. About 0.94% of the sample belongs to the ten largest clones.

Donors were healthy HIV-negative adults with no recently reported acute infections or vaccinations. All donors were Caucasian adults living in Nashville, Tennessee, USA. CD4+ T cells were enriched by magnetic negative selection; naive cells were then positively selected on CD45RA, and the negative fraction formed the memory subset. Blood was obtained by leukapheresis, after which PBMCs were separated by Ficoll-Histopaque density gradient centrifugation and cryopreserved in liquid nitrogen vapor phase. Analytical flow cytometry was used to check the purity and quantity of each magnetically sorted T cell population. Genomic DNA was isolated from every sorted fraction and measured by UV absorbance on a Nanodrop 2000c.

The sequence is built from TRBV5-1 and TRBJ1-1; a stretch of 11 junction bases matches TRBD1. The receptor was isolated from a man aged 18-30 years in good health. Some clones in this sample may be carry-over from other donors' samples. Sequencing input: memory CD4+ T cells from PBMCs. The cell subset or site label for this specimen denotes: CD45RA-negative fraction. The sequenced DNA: TGCGCCAGCAGCGCCGGGACAGGGGGAACGGAAGCTTTCTTT. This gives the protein CASSAGTGGTEAFF.